This T cell receptor beta chain was recorded in a study of T cell responses to AZD1222 COVID-19 vaccine. Study-wide findings and caveats: Only a handful of AZD1222 recipients, more than five in all, had baseline seropositivity.

Trimming stripped 5 bases from V and 3 bases from J, with 19 bases between. CDR3 length equals 17 residues. CDR1 is MDHEN and CDR2 is SYDVKM in the germline V gene. Sequenced by immunoSEQ multiplex PCR; TCRdb stores in-frame clones only, minus some. Seen here are 150,000 to 200,000 clones, approximately 94% observed once, and the top ten hold 5.1%. About this clone itself: Antigen unknown.

Whether given at about 4 or about 12 weeks, second doses were pooled. The V call is TRBV28, the J call TRBJ2-2; no firm D call. The receptor comes from an adult who received the AZD1222 COVID-19 vaccine. The sample here was peripheral blood, taken 28 days after the second AZD1222 dose. Here the CDR3 reads CASSPPPAIFDTGELFF. The CDR3 DNA reads TGTGCCAGCAGTCCCCCCCCGGCGATTTTCGACACCGGGGAGCTGTTTTTT.